One and the same sample provided the 13 T cell receptor beta chains below, sequenced in a study of blood T cells in healthy people across ages. A second PCR of roughly 7 to 11 cycles used a sample-barcoded 5' primer and a J-beta primer mix. Each CDR3 protein is one row after TCRdb ran MiXCR on the 5' RACE reads. This sample carries approximately 690,000 distinct CDR3 sequences, roughly 58% of them seen once, and the ten largest clones take 30% to 40%. The sequenced sample was blood. These TCRs come from a man aged 55 to 70 in good health.

The chain joins TRBV3-1 to TRBJ2-5; possibly TRBD1 for D (6 bases). Germline loops: CDR1 LGHDT, CDR2 YNNKEL (reference sequence). V was pared by 4 bases and J by 5 bases, with 14 bases between. This CDR3 has 14 residues. As DNA, the CDR3 is TGTGCCAGCAGCCTGGACAGCTGGAGGGAGACCCAGTACTTC. Its protein is CASSLDSWRETQYF.

V usage is TRBV9 and J usage is TRBJ1-6; maybe TRBD1 (5 bases). Trimming shortened V by 0 bases and J by 11 bases, and 12 bases separated the two germline ends. Germline-derived CDR1 and CDR2 are SGDLS and YYNGEE. The CDR3 is 14 amino acids. The CDR3 sequence is CASSVGQGLTPLHF. In DNA, the CDR3 is TGTGCCAGCAGCGTAGGGCAGGGCTTGACACCCCTCCACTTT.

The V gene is TRBV20-1, the J gene TRBJ1-4, with TRBD1 identical over 8 bases. This CDR3 contains 13 residues. Germline CDR1 reads DFQATT; CDR2 reads SNEGSKA (reference sequence). V trimming: 7 bases; J trimming: 5 bases; junction bases outside the gene matches: 6. The DNA for the CDR3 is TGCAGTGTTCCGGGACAGGCAAATGAAAAACTGTTTTTT. It specifies CSVPGQANEKLFF.

This clonotype has more than one count but fewer than ten. The chain is built from TRBV10-3 and TRBJ2-3; the match to TRBD1 covers 8 bases. This CDR3 is built from 16 residues. Per germline, CDR1 ENHRY and CDR2 SYGVKD. The trim removed 3 bases at V and 3 bases at J, leaving 8 bases unmatched. The DNA of the CDR3 is TGTGCCATCAGTGAATTGGCAGGGGGCGTAACAGATACGCAGTATTTT. Amino acid sequence: CAISELAGGVTDTQYF.

This clonotype turned up a few times. The CDR3 reads CASSQEWGREETQYF. Here the CDR3 DNA reads TGTGCCAGCAGCCAAGAATGGGGCAGGGAAGAGACCCAGTACTTC. The chain carries TRBV3-1 and TRBJ2-5; D is possibly TRBD1 (5 bases). CDR3 size: 15 residues. CDR1 and CDR2 (germline): LGHDT, YNNKEL (reference sequence). The germline V and J ends were trimmed by 0 bases and 3 bases, with 11 bases remaining between them.

The V gene is TRBV20-1, the J gene TRBJ1-6; no reliable D call. The length of the CDR3 is 14 residues. Germline assignment: CDR1 DFQATT and CDR2 SNEGSKA (reference sequence). The V and J ends lost 1 base and 7 bases respectively, with 11 bases between them. CDR3 nucleotides: TGCAGTGCTAGAGGTGGCCCGGGAAATTCACCCCTCCACTTT. This gives the protein CSARGGPGNSPLHF.

The chain recombines TRBV13 with TRBJ2-7, with D possibly matching TRBD1 (6 bases). This CDR3 has 15 amino acids. V was pared by 0 bases and J by 4 bases, with 13 bases between. Germline lookup yields CDR1 PRHDT and CDR2 FYEKMQ (reference sequence). The CDR3 is CASSLGWSQGYEQYF. The CDR3 nucleotides are TGTGCCAGCAGCTTAGGATGGTCCCAGGGGTACGAGCAGTACTTC.

The rearrangement joins TRBV7-8 to TRBJ2-2; D might be TRBD2 (6 bases). V was shortened by 5 bases and J by 6 bases, with 16 bases between the two germline ends. CDR1 is SGHVS, CDR2 FQNEAQ, per germline. There are 15 residues in the CDR3. CDR3 sequence: CASSPTRNMAGELFF. CDR3 bases: TGTGCCAGCAGCCCGACTAGAAATATGGCCGGGGAGCTGTTTTTT.

This sequence joins TRBV7-2 and TRBJ2-5; perhaps TRBD1 as D (6 bases). Germline V lookup: CDR1 SGHTA, CDR2 FQGNSA. Trimming removed 4 bases at V and 1 base at J, with 10 bases between. The CDR3 consists of 14 residues. CDR3 residues: CASSWGPSQETQYF. The CDR3 DNA reads TGTGCCAGCAGCTGGGGGCCTTCCCAAGAGACCCAGTACTTC.

In its sample, this clonotype was seen a few times. V is TRBV20-1 and J is TRBJ2-5; 8 nucleotides agree with TRBD2. CDR1 DFQATT and CDR2 SNEGSKA come from the germline V gene (reference sequence). After removal of 2 bases from V and 3 bases from J, the junction contained 8 bases not matched to a gene. The CDR3 has 15 residues. The CDR3 coding sequence is TGCAGTGCTAGACATAGCGGGGCACCGGAAGAGACCCAGTACTTC. This codes for CSARHSGAPEETQYF.

The CDR3 sequence is CSAKAGRGSSYNEQFF. The CDR3 DNA follows: TGCAGTGCTAAGGCCGGGCGGGGGAGCTCCTACAATGAGCAGTTCTTC. The chain is built from TRBV20-1 and TRBJ2-1; TRBD2 agrees at 7 bases. Germline CDR1 is DFQATT and CDR2 is SNEGSKA (reference sequence). The V segment lost 4 bases and the J segment 0 bases; nucleotides outside the gene matches: 9. CDR3 length equals 16 residues.

V and J are TRBV5-5 and TRBJ1-4, with no clear D. Germline assignment: CDR1 SGHKS and CDR2 YYEKEE (reference sequence). Trimming left V 3 bases short and J 0 bases short, with 9 bases between. The CDR3 runs 15 residues. The DNA for the CDR3 is TGTGCCAGCAGCTCTCTGCGCGCAACTAATGAAAAACTGTTTTTT. Translating gives CASSSLRATNEKLFF.

This chain uses TRBV14 with TRBJ2-1, with a tentative D call TRBD2 (6 bases). Trimming pared 4 bases from V and 9 bases from J, leaving 19 bases between. CDR3 length: 15 residues. Germline CDR1 SGHDN, CDR2 FVKESK. This CDR3 is CASSPPTSGPSEQFF. The CDR3 DNA sequence: TGTGCCAGCAGCCCCCCGACTAGTGGTCCGAGTGAGCAGTTCTTC.